The clone carrying this T cell receptor beta chain was observed a few times. Its antigen is currently unknown. The germline V gene has CDR1 SNHLY and CDR2 FYNNEI. The CDR3 sequence is 13 residues long. V was clipped by 5 bases and J by 6 bases; unmatched bases: 4. The record originates from a study of vaccination and CD4 T cells after COVID-19. Treatment described: roughly nine-day PBMC culture with coronavirus spike peptide pools or control peptides (ViraFEST assay). The collection of CD4+ T cells from the unexposed donor took place before the COVID-19 pandemic (2011-2018). Isolation of CD4+ T cells by negative selection took place after more than 9 days of culture. With the Oncomine TCR Beta short-read assay, DNA from cultured CD4+ T cells was sequenced. TCRdb recomputed calls from the PCR reads with MiXCR, one row per CDR3 protein. The sample holds roughly 7,000 distinct CDR3 sequences, approximately 40% seen once.

Sequenced sample: CD4+ T cells from blood, cultured in vitro. This rearrangement joins TRBV2 to TRBJ1-2; 9 bases align to TRBD1. This clonotype was obtained from a human donor in good health. DNA for the CDR3: TGTGCCAGCAGTTTAAGACAGGGGGATGGCTACACCTTC. Its translation: CASSLRQGDGYTF.